These 2 T cell receptor beta chains share one sample of origin, sequenced in a study of identical twins. TCRdb re-derived calls from the 5' RACE reads in MiXCR, one entry per CDR3 protein. Of 1,800,000 or so distinct CDR3 sequences in the sample, less than 35% were seen once. Specimen: cord blood. The receptors were sampled from a newborn girl in good health.

This clonotype came up a few times. The J gene is TRBJ2-3, the V gene TRBV9; 8 bases fit TRBD2. The CDR3 consists of 14 residues. J gave up 3 bases and V 0 bases, and 0 bases lay outside the gene matches. Per germline, CDR1 SGDLS and CDR2 YYNGEE. CDR3 loop: CASSVERETDTQYF. The CDR3 DNA sequence: TGTGCCAGCAGCGTAGAGCGGGAGACAGATACGCAGTATTTT.

This clonotype was found many times. This rearrangement joins TRBV7-9 to TRBJ2-4, with TRBD1 as a possible D gene (6 bases). The CDR3 is 16 residues long. Deletions cut 1 base from V and 0 bases from J, with 10 bases between. Germline V gene data show CDR1 as SEHNR and CDR2 as FQNEAQ (reference sequence). The CDR3 loop reads CASSLEGHLAKNIQYF. The CDR3 DNA is TGTGCCAGCAGCTTAGAGGGACACCTAGCCAAAAACATTCAGTACTTC.